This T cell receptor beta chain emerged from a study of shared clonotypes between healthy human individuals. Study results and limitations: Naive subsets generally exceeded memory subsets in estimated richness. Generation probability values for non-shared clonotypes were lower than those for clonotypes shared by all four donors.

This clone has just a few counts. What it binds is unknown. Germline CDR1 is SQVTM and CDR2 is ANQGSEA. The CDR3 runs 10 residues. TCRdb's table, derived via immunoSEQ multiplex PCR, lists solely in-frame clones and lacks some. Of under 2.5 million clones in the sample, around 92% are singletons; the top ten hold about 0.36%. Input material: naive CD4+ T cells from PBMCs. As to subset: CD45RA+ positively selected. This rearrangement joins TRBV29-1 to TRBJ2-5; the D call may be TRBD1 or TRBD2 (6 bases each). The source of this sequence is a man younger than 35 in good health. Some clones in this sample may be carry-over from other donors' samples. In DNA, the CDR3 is TGCACCGGGGGCGGTGAGACCCAGTACTTC. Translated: CTGGGETQYF. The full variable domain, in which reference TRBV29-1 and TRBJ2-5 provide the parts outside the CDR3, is SAVISQKPSRDICQRGTSLTIQCQVDSQVTMMFWYRQQPGQSLTLIATANQGSEATYESGFVIDKFPISRPNLTFSTLTVSNMSPEDSSIYLCTGGGETQYFGPGTRLLVL.